This entry lists 3 T cell receptor beta chains sequenced from one sample in a study of T cell repertoires in cytomegalovirus infection. TCRdb reanalysed the reads using MiXCR and keeps one entry per CDR3 protein. The table has 200,000 to 300,000 distinct CDR3 sequences, more than 9% seen once. What was sequenced was PBMCs. The receptors stem from a human donor in good health (CMV status not recorded). Some clones in this sample may be carry-over from other donors' samples.

This clonotype was seen at least ten times. The chain recombines TRBV6-5 with TRBJ2-7, with 7 bases identical to TRBD1. Per germline, CDR1 MNHEY and CDR2 SVGAGI. J was trimmed by 3 bases and V by 6 bases; bases with no gene match: 11. This CDR3 has 15 amino acids. The CDR3 sequence is CASRHQGDIGYEQYF. In nucleotides, the CDR3 is TGTGCCAGCAGACATCAGGGGGATATTGGCTACGAGCAGTACTTC.

This chain uses TRBV12-5 with TRBJ2-7; D is ambiguous. V gave up 1 base and J gave up 4 bases, with 11 bases separating them. CDR3 length equals 14 residues. The germline CDR1 and CDR2 sequences are LGHNT and FRNRAP. The DNA of the CDR3 is TGTGCTAGTGGTTTGGGGACCGGTCTTTACGAGCAGTACTTC. Translation gives CASGLGTGLYEQYF.

A few counts support this clonotype. The chain couples TRBV5-5 to TRBJ1-1; D is possibly TRBD1 (6 bases). The ends were cut back, 3 bases at V and 2 bases at J, with 8 bases in the middle. Per the germline V gene, CDR1 is SGHKS and CDR2 is YYEKEE (reference sequence). The CDR3 length is 13 residues. CDR3 sequence reads: CASSSDSNTEAFF. CDR3 nucleotide sequence: TGTGCCAGCAGCTCGGACAGCAACACTGAAGCTTTCTTT.